One and the same sample provided the 28 T cell receptor beta chains below, sequenced in a study of T cell repertoires in cytomegalovirus infection. TCRdb re-analysed the reads in MiXCR, keeping a single row per CDR3 protein. The data show 300,000 or so distinct CDR3 sequences, just under 25% seen once. These receptors' antigens are unknown. This specimen was cultured PBMCs, taken from culture after CMV antigen stimulation. Receptors were obtained from a human donor in good health (CMV status not recorded). Some clones in this sample may be carry-over from other donors' samples.

This clonotype turned up a few times. This chain uses TRBV4-2 with TRBJ2-3, with 10 nucleotides matching TRBD2. V gave up 0 bases and J gave up 9 bases; unmatched junction bases: 21. Germline V lookup: CDR1 LGHNA, CDR2 YNFKEQ. The CDR3 has 20 amino acids. The CDR3 spells CASSQDPASGSAVGRRTQYF. The CDR3, as DNA: TGTGCCAGCAGCCAAGATCCAGCTAGCGGGAGCGCCGTCGGAAGGAGAACGCAGTATTTT.

This clonotype was counted many times. The chain employs TRBV7-2 and TRBJ2-7; D may be TRBD1 or TRBD2 (5 bases each). The V gene's germline CDR1 is SGHTA and CDR2 FQGNSA. The CDR3 totals 16 residues. Trimming left V 0 bases short and J 7 bases short, with 19 bases between. CDR3 sequence: CASSLAPRDGREEQYF. CDR3 bases: TGTGCCAGCAGCTTAGCCCCCAGGGACGGAAGGGAGGAGCAGTACTTC.

A note on this clonotype: A read error may produce the germline difference seen at one junction end. The chain couples TRBV19 to TRBJ2-1, with 10 bases that match TRBD2. This CDR3 is built from 11 residues. Germline V CDR1 and CDR2: LNHDA, SQIVND (reference sequence). The CDR3 nucleotides are TGTGCCAGCCTGAGTTCTAGCGGGAGTATCTTC. Protein: CASLSSSGSIF.

This chain links TRBV7-6 with TRBJ2-1; maybe TRBD2 (6 bases). V lost 5 bases and J lost 10, with 15 bases in between. The germline gives CDR1 SGHVS, CDR2 FNYEAQ. There are 13 residues in the CDR3. CDR3 sequence: CASSLRFREEQFF. In DNA form, the CDR3 reads TGTGCCAGCAGCCTCCGTTTCCGGGAGGAGCAGTTCTTC.

The chain employs TRBV3-1 and TRBJ2-1; tentatively, D is TRBD1 (5 bases). The germline V gene encodes CDR1 LGHDT and CDR2 YNNKEL (reference sequence). This CDR3 spans 17 amino acids. V lost 0 bases and J lost 9, with 21 bases in between. Written as DNA, the CDR3 is TGTGCCAGCAGCCAAGATCGTCTCCGACAGAGCCGCAGTGAGCAGTTCTTC. Amino acid sequence: CASSQDRLRQSRSEQFF.

This clonotype occurred a few times. This chain joins TRBV27 and TRBJ2-7, with D possibly TRBD2 on 6 matching bases. This CDR3 spans 14 amino acids. V was clipped by 5 bases and J by 0 bases, with 11 bases between them. The germline CDR1 and CDR2 sequences are MNHEY and SMNVEV (reference sequence). CDR3 DNA: TGTGCCAGCAGTCCGGGGACTTTCTCCTACGAGCAGTACTTC. Its protein is CASSPGTFSYEQYF.

This clonotype was seen a few times. This chain joins TRBV24-1 and TRBJ2-2; 8 nucleotides line up with TRBD2. Germline CDR1 reads KGHDR; CDR2 reads SFDVKD. CDR3 length equals 18 residues. V lost 3 bases, J lost 1 base, and 9 bases stayed unmatched. DNA for the CDR3: TGTGCCACCAGTGATCACGGCGGGGGGACGGAGAACACCGGGGAGCTGTTTTTT. This codes for CATSDHGGGTENTGELFF.

Notes on this clonotype: This sequence may be a read error, since a much larger clone differs from it by one base. It is likely a read error, because the conserved phenylalanine at the end of the CDR3 is missing. This chain links TRBV7-2 with TRBJ1-1; perhaps TRBD1 as D (6 bases). Trimming pared 6 bases from V and 2 bases from J, leaving 13 bases between. The CDR3 is 14 amino acids. In germline, CDR1 is SGHTA, CDR2 FQGNSA. The DNA for the CDR3 is TGTGCCAGCAGTATCCCACAGGGCAACACTGAAGCTTTCTCT. It yields the protein CASSIPQGNTEAFS.

This chain connects TRBV25-1 to TRBJ1-1; tentatively, D is TRBD1 (6 bases). V was cut by 3 bases and J by 0 bases, with 14 bases left in between. The CDR3 consists of 16 residues. Per the germline V gene, CDR1 is MGHDK and CDR2 is SYGVNS. The CDR3 bases are TGTGCCAGCAGTGATACAGGGTCTCGGATGAACACTGAAGCTTTCTTT. This translates into CASSDTGSRMNTEAFF.

The J gene is TRBJ2-2, the V gene TRBV7-9; 8 bases line up with TRBD2. There are 17 residues in the CDR3. Per germline, CDR1 SEHNR and CDR2 FQNEAQ (reference sequence). The junction had 8 bases not matched to a gene; V was cut back by 3 bases and J by 2 bases. CDR3 in amino acids: CASSLRLAPINTGELFF. The DNA for the CDR3 is TGTGCCAGCAGCTTGCGACTAGCGCCGATCAACACCGGGGAGCTGTTTTTT.

The V gene is TRBV5-1, the J gene TRBJ2-1, with a tentative D call TRBD1 (5 bases). This CDR3 region has 13 residues. Trimming left V 3 bases short and J 6 bases short, with 10 bases between. The germline CDR1 and CDR2 sequences are SGHRS and YFSETQ. This CDR3 reads CASSWGLSNEQFF. As DNA, the CDR3 is TGCGCCAGCAGCTGGGGCCTGTCCAATGAGCAGTTCTTC.

This chain joins TRBV7-2 and TRBJ1-2; 8 bases fit TRBD1. This CDR3 has 15 amino acids. V gave up 1 base and J gave up 13 bases; unmatched junction bases: 14. Looked up from germline, CDR1 is SGHTA and CDR2 is FQGNSA. In DNA, the CDR3 is TGTGCCAGCAGCTTAGTCCCGGGGGGACAGGCCGCTGGCACCTTC. Encoded protein: CASSLVPGGQAAGTF.

This clonotype has ten or more counts. J is TRBJ2-5 and V is TRBV11-2; perhaps TRBD2 as D (6 bases). Germline lookup yields CDR1 SGHAT and CDR2 FQNNGV. The CDR3 runs to 17 residues. V was clipped by 0 bases and J by 1 base, with 15 bases between them. CDR3 loop: CASSLDFGGLTQETQYF. The CDR3 DNA reads TGTGCCAGCAGCTTAGATTTCGGGGGTCTAACCCAAGAGACCCAGTACTTC.

This chain joins TRBV6-2 or TRBV6-3 and TRBJ2-2, with 9 bases fitting TRBD2. The CDR3 has 18 residues. The germline CDR1 and CDR2 sequences are MNHEY and SVGEGT. With 2 bases clipped from V and 2 bases from J, the junction kept 9 bases outside the gene matches. CDR3 amino acids: CASSYPTSSGVNTGELFF. The DNA of the CDR3 is TGTGCCAGCAGTTACCCCACGTCTAGCGGGGTAAACACCGGGGAGCTGTTTTTT.

Concerning this clonotype itself: A read error may explain this, as a much larger clone is one base away. V usage is TRBV2 and J usage is TRBJ2-3; 9 bases align to TRBD1. CDR1 is SNHLY and CDR2 is FYNNEI in the germline V gene. V lost 6 bases to trimming and J lost 4 bases; unmatched junction nucleotides: 2. The CDR3 totals 13 residues. CDR3 DNA: TGTGCCAGCAGGGGACAGGGAGCAGATACGCAGTATTTT. This translates into CASRGQGADTQYF.

This clonotype was counted a few times. The chain combines TRBV6-6 with TRBJ1-3; no clear D. This CDR3 is built from 13 residues. The ends were cut back, 10 bases at V and 0 bases at J, with 10 bases in the middle. Looked up from germline, CDR1 is MNHNY and CDR2 is SVGAGI (reference sequence). CDR3 nucleotide sequence: TGTGCCACCGCTCGGGGCTCTGGAAACACCATATATTTT. Translation: CATARGSGNTIYF.

The V gene is TRBV12-3 or TRBV12-4, the J gene TRBJ2-7; maybe TRBD2 (6 bases). V was clipped by 6 bases and J by 6 bases, with 12 bases between them. This CDR3 is built from 12 residues. CDR3 DNA: TGTGCCAGCAGAGTGTCGGGGGTCGAGCAGTACTTC. The encoded protein is CASRVSGVEQYF.

The DNA of the CDR3 is TGCAGTGCGGACACTAGTAGTGACGGAAATGAGCAGTTCTTC. The encoded protein is CSADTSSDGNEQFF. V gene TRBV20-1 combines with J gene TRBJ2-1; D is possibly TRBD1 or TRBD2 (5 bases each). The CDR3 is 14 residues long. Per the germline V gene, CDR1 is DFQATT and CDR2 is SNEGSKA (reference sequence). Deletions cut 6 bases from V and 7 bases from J, with 19 bases between.

The rearrangement joins TRBV25-1 to TRBJ2-7; TRBD2 is a possible D gene (6 bases). Trimming removed 4 bases from V and 4 bases from J, with 17 bases in between. Germline loops: CDR1 MGHDK, CDR2 SYGVNS. This CDR3 contains 15 residues. The CDR3 reads CASSATGLGDYEQYF. The CDR3 DNA reads TGTGCCAGCAGTGCGACGGGACTGGGAGATTACGAGCAGTACTTC.

This clonotype was picked up one time. The chain employs TRBV5-4 and TRBJ1-2; D gene uncertain. Germline CDR1 is SGHNT and CDR2 is YYREEE (reference sequence). With 3 bases removed from V and 2 bases from J, the gap between germline ends came to 8 bases. The CDR3 length is 13 residues. The CDR3 loop reads CASSSVLNYGYTF. CDR3 DNA: TGTGCCAGCAGCTCGGTTTTGAACTATGGCTACACCTTC.

This clonotype was observed at least ten times. J is TRBJ1-5 and V is TRBV6-2 or TRBV6-3, with TRBD1 matching 8 bases. This CDR3 spans 14 amino acids. Trimming cost V 6 bases and J 2 bases; bases outside gene matches: 3. Germline-derived CDR1 and CDR2 are MNHEY and SVGEGT. The chain's CDR3 is CASRDRVGNQPQHF. DNA of the CDR3: TGTGCCAGCAGGGACAGGGTCGGCAATCAGCCCCAGCATTTT.

The gene calls are TRBV11-2 and TRBJ1-4; 8 positions match TRBD1. The CDR3 is 14 amino acids. Trimming took 7 bases from V and 3 from J; bases not matched to a gene: 4. The germline V gene has CDR1 SGHAT and CDR2 FQNNGV. The CDR3 DNA follows: TGTGCCAGCACCGTGGACAGGGCTAATGAAAAACTGTTTTTT. It specifies CASTVDRANEKLFF.

This rearrangement joins TRBV5-4 to TRBJ2-5; 8 bases agree with TRBD1. Germline V lookup: CDR1 SGHNT, CDR2 YYREEE (reference sequence). Unmatched junction bases numbered 12, after V lost 4 bases and J lost 4 bases. The CDR3 runs to 16 residues. CDR3 coding DNA: TGTGCCAGCAGCCCAAATACAGGGGGTTTCCCAGAGACCCAGTACTTC. Its protein is CASSPNTGGFPETQYF.

This chain uses TRBV6-2 or TRBV6-3 with TRBJ2-2; a possible D gene is TRBD2 (5 bases). The germline gives CDR1 MNHEY, CDR2 SVGEGT. Trimming stripped 2 bases from V and 6 bases from J, with 13 bases between. The CDR3 spans 15 residues. The CDR3 DNA reads TGTGCCAGCAGTTACGTCCTGGCGGGTCCCGGGGAGCTGTTTTTT. Its protein is CASSYVLAGPGELFF.

This clonotype was picked up many times. V is TRBV7-9 and J is TRBJ1-2; 7 bases fit TRBD1. This CDR3 region has 16 residues. J was trimmed by 6 bases and V by 5 bases; bases with no gene match: 15. CDR1 SEHNR and CDR2 FQNEAQ come from the germline V gene (reference sequence). In DNA form, the CDR3 reads TGTGCCAGCAGCCGTCAGGGGGTAGGGAACTGGAATGGCTACACCTTC. Translating it yields CASSRQGVGNWNGYTF.

This clonotype was observed a few times. This chain connects TRBV27 to TRBJ1-2, with D perhaps TRBD1 (5 bases). Looked up from germline, CDR1 is MNHEY and CDR2 is SMNVEV (reference sequence). The CDR3 sequence is 15 residues long. V was shortened by 5 bases and J by 7 bases, with 20 bases between the two germline ends. The CDR3: CASSPGLALASGYTF. In DNA form, the CDR3 reads TGTGCCAGCAGTCCAGGGCTAGCCTTAGCTAGTGGCTACACCTTC.

This clonotype was counted many times. J is TRBJ2-7 and V is TRBV7-3; TRBD1 is a possible D gene (6 bases). There are 15 residues in the CDR3. The germline gives CDR1 SGHTA, CDR2 FQGTGA. V was trimmed by 5 bases and J by 1 base, leaving 15 bases between them. The CDR3 loop reads CASSQTGSSSYEQYF. CDR3 sequence (DNA): TGTGCCAGCAGCCAAACAGGGTCCTCGTCCTACGAGCAGTACTTC.

V and J are TRBV28 and TRBJ1-1; no firm D call. Germline-derived CDR1 and CDR2 are MDHEN and SYDVKM. The V gene lost 5 bases and the J gene lost 2 bases, with 12 bases spanning the gap. The CDR3 contains 14 residues. The CDR3 region has the DNA TGTGCCAGCAGTGAGACCCGGATAAACACTGAAGCTTTCTTT. Amino acid sequence: CASSETRINTEAFF.